One sample yielded the 30 T cell receptor beta chains listed below, sequenced in a study of early T cells in non-severe SARS-CoV-2 infection. One entry per CDR3 protein, called by TCRdb with MiXCR from the 5' RACE reads. Of tens of thousands of distinct CDR3 sequences listed, about 10% are singletons. The sequenced sample was whole blood, obtained at baseline. These receptors were taken from an adult who was a healthcare worker with PCR-confirmed SARS-CoV-2 infection or an uninfected control (not recorded which).

V usage is TRBV6-6 and J usage is TRBJ2-4; no clear D. Germline assignment: CDR1 MNHNY and CDR2 SVGAGI (reference sequence). Trimming removed 3 bases at V and 5 bases at J, with 5 bases between. The CDR3 extends over 12 amino acids. The DNA of the CDR3 is TGTGCCAGCAGTTATCTGGAAAACATTCAGTACTTC. It codes for CASSYLENIQYF.

This sequence joins TRBV4-1 and TRBJ2-7; unclear D gene. CDR3 length: 14 residues. The ends were cut back, 1 base at V and 0 bases at J, with 7 bases in the middle. Germline loops: CDR1 MGHRA, CDR2 YSYEKL. The DNA for the CDR3 is TGCGCCAGCAGCCAAGGAATGGCCTCCTACGAGCAGTACTTC. Amino acids: CASSQGMASYEQYF.

In its sample, this clonotype was seen a few times. The chain employs TRBV28 and TRBJ1-6, with D unresolved. Germline V lookup: CDR1 MDHEN, CDR2 SYDVKM. Trimming stripped 10 bases from V and 7 bases from J, with 11 bases between. This CDR3 contains 12 residues. The CDR3 is CATRYANSPLHF. The CDR3 nucleotides are TGTGCCACGAGATACGCCAATTCACCCCTCCACTTT.

The sample holds many counts of this clonotype. The genes are TRBV29-1 and TRBJ2-1; D remains unclear. Germline V lookup: CDR1 SQVTM, CDR2 ANQGSEA. CDR3 length equals 10 residues. Trimming cost V 3 bases and J 6 bases, with 3 bases left between them. In DNA form, the CDR3 reads TGCAGCGTTGATCGCAATGAGCAGTTCTTC. Translated: CSVDRNEQFF.

This clonotype was counted at least ten times. The junction departs from the called germline gene at one end, perhaps through a read error. The gene calls are TRBV5-6 and TRBJ1-5, with a weak D call TRBD1 (5 bases). The CDR3 totals 14 residues. Germline lookup yields CDR1 SGHDT and CDR2 YYEEEE. CDR3 region: CASSYRDRNQAQHF. The DNA of the CDR3 is TGTGCCAGCAGCTACCGGGACCGCAATCAGGCCCAGCATTTT. Drawing the rest from reference TRBV5-6 and TRBJ1-5, the complete variable domain is DAGVTQSPTHLIKTRGQQVTLRCSPKSGHDTVSWYQQALGQGPQFIFQYYEEEERQRGNFPDRFSGHQFPNYSSELNVNALLLGDSALYLCASSYRDRNQAQHFGDGTRLSIL.

In its sample, this clonotype was seen many times. The chain has TRBV9 and TRBJ2-2; D is possibly TRBD1 or TRBD2 (6 bases each). This CDR3 has 16 residues. In germline, CDR1 is SGDLS, CDR2 YYNGEE. The ends were cut back, 2 bases at V and 6 bases at J, with 17 bases in the middle. The CDR3 DNA is TGTGCCAGCAGCGTCTCGGTGGGGGGCGCATCCGGGGAGCTGTTTTTT. It yields the protein CASSVSVGGASGELFF.

The V gene is TRBV20-1, the J gene TRBJ2-7, with D possibly TRBD2 on 6 matching bases. Germline loops: CDR1 DFQATT, CDR2 SNEGSKA (reference sequence). V shed 0 bases and J shed 4 bases, with 13 bases lying between them. CDR3 size: 14 residues. CDR3 DNA: TGCAGTGCTAGAGAGGGCAGGGCGGGGTACGAGCAGTACTTC. This gives the protein CSAREGRAGYEQYF.

V is TRBV6-5 and J is TRBJ1-1; tentatively, D is TRBD1 (5 bases). The CDR3 consists of 16 residues. Trimming pared 0 bases from V and 4 bases from J, leaving 15 bases between. CDR1 MNHEY and CDR2 SVGAGI come from the germline V gene. The CDR3 nucleotides read TGTGCCAGCAGTTACTCTCGGGGCACCCACAGCACTGAAGCTTTCTTT. Its translation is CASSYSRGTHSTEAFF.

In this sample, this clonotype turned up many times. V gene TRBV7-6 combines with J gene TRBJ2-1; 7 nucleotides line up with TRBD2. Per the germline V gene, CDR1 is SGHVS and CDR2 is FNYEAQ. The trim removed 5 bases at V and 4 bases at J, leaving 5 bases unmatched. This CDR3 has 14 amino acids. The CDR3 is CASSPNSGYNEQFF. CDR3 nucleotides: TGTGCCAGCAGCCCCAATAGCGGGTACAATGAGCAGTTCTTC.

This clonotype was observed a few times. The chain has TRBV19 and TRBJ1-4; 7 positions agree with TRBD1. Looked up from germline, CDR1 is LNHDA and CDR2 is SQIVND (reference sequence). V dropped 5 bases and J dropped 7; count of bases not matched to a gene: 7. The CDR3 has 14 residues. The CDR3 protein is CASSPNRGGEKLFF. CDR3 DNA sequence: TGTGCCAGTAGTCCGAACAGGGGAGGTGAAAAACTGTTTTTT.

This clonotype occurred a few times. This chain uses TRBV4-1 with TRBJ2-1; D assignment may be TRBD1 or TRBD2 (5 bases each). Germline CDR1 is MGHRA and CDR2 is YSYEKL. This CDR3 is built from 15 residues. The V and J ends lost 7 bases and 3 bases respectively, with 16 bases between them. The CDR3 sequence is CASTTLGTSYNEQFF. The DNA for the CDR3 is TGCGCCAGCACAACCTTGGGGACGAGCTACAATGAGCAGTTCTTC.

The CDR3 nucleotides are TGTGCCAGCAGTTTCGACAGCACAGATACGCAGTATTTT. It yields the protein CASSFDSTDTQYF. The J gene is TRBJ2-3, the V gene TRBV12-3 or TRBV12-4; D gene uncertain. The CDR3 extends over 13 amino acids. Trimming pared 3 bases from V and 0 bases from J, leaving 4 bases between.

The sample holds many counts of this clonotype. This chain connects TRBV7-8 to TRBJ1-5, with D maybe TRBD1 (5 bases). V was trimmed by 1 base and J by 3 bases, leaving 13 bases between them. Germline loops: CDR1 SGHVS, CDR2 FQNEAQ. CDR3 length equals 16 residues. As DNA, the CDR3 is TGTGCCAGCAGCTTAGTAAGTCTTGGGACCAATCAGCCCCAGCATTTT. This gives the protein CASSLVSLGTNQPQHF.

This clonotype was detected only a few times. The CDR3 spells CASGSPRGDTEAFF. For the CDR3, the DNA is TGTGCCAGCGGCTCCCCCCGGGGAGACACTGAAGCTTTCTTT. The V and J genes are TRBV3-1 and TRBJ1-1; no definite D call. Germline CDR1 and CDR2: LGHDT and YNNKEL (reference sequence). Trimming cost V 8 bases and J 3 bases, with 16 bases left between them. This CDR3 contains 14 residues.

The chain links TRBV9 to TRBJ2-3, with D hard to call. The CDR3 runs 11 residues. Trimming took 0 bases from V and 6 from J, leaving 2 bases between them. Germline V gene sequence: CDR1 SGDLS, CDR2 YYNGEE. CDR3 sequence reads: CASSVDDTQYF. The CDR3 region has the DNA TGTGCCAGCAGCGTAGATGATACGCAGTATTTT.

This clonotype was counted ten times or more. This chain links TRBV9 with TRBJ1-2, with D unclear. Per germline, CDR1 SGDLS and CDR2 YYNGEE. The CDR3 has 14 residues. V was pared by 2 bases and J by 3 bases, with 11 bases between. The CDR3, as DNA: TGTGCCAGCAGCGTGTCGAACACTTACTATGGCTACACCTTC. This sequence encodes CASSVSNTYYGYTF.

There are many counts of this clonotype. The V call is TRBV14, the J call TRBJ2-7; D possibly corresponds to TRBD2 (5 bases). There are 14 residues in the CDR3. Per germline, CDR1 SGHDN and CDR2 FVKESK. Trimming took 1 base from V and 5 from J, leaving 12 bases between them. CDR3 sequence (DNA): TGTGCCAGCAGCCAAGGAGGGTTCTTCCACGAGCAGTACTTC. Translation gives CASSQGGFFHEQYF.

This clonotype occurred a few times. The chain employs TRBV27 and TRBJ2-3; 8 bases match TRBD1. This CDR3 is built from 14 residues. The J segment lost 1 base and the V segment lost 5 bases, leaving 2 bases of the junction unmatched. Germline V gene sequence: CDR1 MNHEY, CDR2 SMNVEV (reference sequence). The CDR3 DNA reads as TGTGCCAGCAGTGTACAGGGGGGCACAGATACGCAGTATTTT. It encodes CASSVQGGTDTQYF.

This clonotype has a handful of counts. The rearrangement joins TRBV7-9 to TRBJ1-1; D uncertain. Germline assignment: CDR1 SEHNR and CDR2 FQNEAQ (reference sequence). CDR3 length equals 14 residues. Between the trimmed V and J ends, which lost 1 base and 4 bases, there was a span of 10 bases. The CDR3 is CASSLELASTEAFF. In nucleotides, the CDR3 is TGTGCCAGCAGCTTAGAACTCGCGAGCACTGAAGCTTTCTTT.

The J gene is TRBJ2-7, the V gene TRBV5-1; perhaps TRBD1 as D (6 bases). Germline V CDR1 and CDR2: SGHRS, YFSETQ. V was clipped by 4 bases and J by 7 bases, with 18 bases between them. This CDR3 is 14 amino acids long. The CDR3 DNA sequence: TGCGCCAGCAGCGCCCAGACAGGAGAAAGGGAGCAGTACTTC. Translation gives CASSAQTGEREQYF. Supplemented by reference TRBV5-1 and TRBJ2-7, the full variable domain reads KAGVTQTPRYLIKTRGQQVTLSCSPISGHRSVSWYQQTPGQGLQFLFEYFSETQRNKGNFPGRFSGRQFSNSRSEMNVSTLELGDSALYLCASSAQTGEREQYFGPGTRLTVT.

The sample holds a few counts of this clonotype. V gene TRBV7-2 combines with J gene TRBJ1-6; D might be TRBD1 (5 bases). The V and J ends lost 3 bases and 7 bases respectively, with 10 bases between them. Looked up from germline, CDR1 is SGHTA and CDR2 is FQGNSA. The CDR3 is 14 amino acids. CDR3 loop: CASSLGQRNSPLHF. CDR3 in DNA: TGTGCCAGCAGCTTGGGGCAAAGGAATTCACCCCTCCACTTT. Using reference TRBV7-2 and TRBJ1-6 for the parts outside the CDR3, the full variable domain is GAGVSQSPSNKVTEKGKDVELRCDPISGHTALYWYRQSLGQGLEFLIYFQGNSAPDKSGLPSDRFSAERTGGSVSTLTIQRTQQEDSAVYLCASSLGQRNSPLHFGNGTRLTVT.

This clonotype was counted only a few times. The chain combines TRBV2 with TRBJ2-3; 8 nucleotides match TRBD2. This CDR3 has 14 amino acids. Trimming removed 6 bases from V and 1 base from J; junction bases left unmatched: 3. Germline V gene data show CDR1 as SNHLY and CDR2 as FYNNEI. The CDR3 DNA is TGTGCCAGCAGCCTTAGCGGGGGCACAGATACGCAGTATTTT. Its translation is CASSLSGGTDTQYF. The full variable domain, with the rest looked up from reference TRBV2 and TRBJ2-3, is EPEVTQTPSHQVTQMGQEVILRCVPISNHLYFYWYRQILGQKVEFLVSFYNNEISEKSEIFDDQFSVERPDGSNFTLKIRSTKLEDSAMYFCASSLSGGTDTQYFGPGTRLTVL.

In this sample, this clonotype turned up a few times. The rearrangement joins TRBV11-2 to TRBJ1-1; D is ambiguous. The CDR3 loop spans 19 amino acids. Germline CDR1 is SGHAT and CDR2 is FQNNGV. Trimming stripped 5 bases from V and 0 bases from J, with 25 bases between. The CDR3 bases are TGTGCCAGCAGCCTTAGCGGTGGATTTCTAGGACGTATGAACACTGAAGCTTTCTTT. It specifies CASSLSGGFLGRMNTEAFF.

At least ten counts were recorded for this clonotype. The genes are TRBV12-3 or TRBV12-4 and TRBJ2-3; D is undetermined. V gave up 5 bases and J gave up 2 bases, with 5 bases separating them. CDR3 length: 12 amino acids. The DNA of the CDR3 is TGTGCCAGCAGTCCCTTCACAGATACGCAGTATTTT. It codes for CASSPFTDTQYF.

This sequence joins TRBV27 and TRBJ2-7; TRBD2 agrees at 14 bases. The trim removed 5 bases at V and 2 bases at J, leaving 5 bases unmatched. Per the germline V gene, CDR1 is MNHEY and CDR2 is SMNVEV (reference sequence). This CDR3 has 16 residues. The CDR3 reads CASSPWTSGRPYEQYF. CDR3 nucleotide sequence: TGTGCCAGCAGTCCATGGACTAGCGGGAGGCCCTACGAGCAGTACTTC.

There are a few counts of this clonotype. The rearrangement links TRBV7-2 to TRBJ2-1; 10 nucleotides match TRBD2. The CDR3 has 15 residues. The germline V gene has CDR1 SGHTA and CDR2 FQGNSA. Germline trimming cut 0 bases from V and 6 bases from J; bases unmatched to any gene: 2. In DNA, the CDR3 is TGTGCCAGCAGCTTAGCGCTAGCGGGAGCCAATGAGCAGTTCTTC. Amino acid sequence: CASSLALAGANEQFF.

This clonotype was detected a few times. The gene calls are TRBV6-5 and TRBJ2-7; D not certain. This CDR3 comprises 14 residues. CDR1 is MNHEY, CDR2 SVGAGI, per germline. V was trimmed by 5 bases and J by 4 bases, leaving 15 bases between them. The CDR3 is CASSEAPGSYEQYF. The CDR3 DNA follows: TGTGCCAGCAGTGAGGCCCCGGGCTCGTACGAGCAGTACTTC.

This clonotype has a count of ten or more. V usage is TRBV6-5 and J usage is TRBJ2-3; 11 bases are a match to TRBD2. This CDR3 is built from 14 residues. The J segment lost 6 bases and the V segment lost 5 bases, leaving 4 bases of the junction unmatched. Germline V CDR1 and CDR2: MNHEY, SVGAGI. CDR3 nucleotide sequence: TGTGCCAGCAGTGAGCTAGCGGGAGGCGATACGCAGTATTTT. This gives the protein CASSELAGGDTQYF.

V usage is TRBV18 and J usage is TRBJ1-5, with D possibly TRBD1 on 5 matching bases. V shed 0 bases and J shed 6 bases, with 6 bases lying between them. The CDR3 length is 13 residues. The germline V gene encodes CDR1 KGHSH and CDR2 LQKENI. The CDR3 loop reads CASSPPGGQPQHF. The CDR3 coding sequence is TGTGCCAGCTCACCACCTGGGGGTCAGCCCCAGCATTTT.

The chain is built from TRBV7-2 and TRBJ2-2; a possible D gene is TRBD1 (5 bases). This CDR3 is built from 14 residues. With 5 bases removed from V and 7 bases from J, the gap between germline ends came to 14 bases. Germline CDR1 reads SGHTA; CDR2 reads FQGNSA. The CDR3 DNA follows: TGTGCCAGCAGCCCCTACAGGCCTCACGGGGAGCTGTTTTTT. Translating gives CASSPYRPHGELFF.